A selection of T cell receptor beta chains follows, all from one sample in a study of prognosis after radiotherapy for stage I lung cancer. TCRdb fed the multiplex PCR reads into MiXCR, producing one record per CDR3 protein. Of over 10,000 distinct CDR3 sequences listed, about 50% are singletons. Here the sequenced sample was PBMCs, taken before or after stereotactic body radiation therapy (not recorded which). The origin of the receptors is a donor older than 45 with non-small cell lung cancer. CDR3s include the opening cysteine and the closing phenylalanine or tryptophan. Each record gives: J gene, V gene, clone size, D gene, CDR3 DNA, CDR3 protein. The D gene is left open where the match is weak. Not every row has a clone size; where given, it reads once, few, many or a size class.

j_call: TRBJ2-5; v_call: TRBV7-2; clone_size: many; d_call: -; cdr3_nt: TGTGCCAGCAGCACCCTGGTGAGAGCCGAAGAGACCCAGTACTTC; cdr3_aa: CASSTLVRAEETQYF
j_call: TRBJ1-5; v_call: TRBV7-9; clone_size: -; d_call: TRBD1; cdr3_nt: TGTGCCAGCAACCCCAGGGGGCGGAATCAGCCCCAGCATTTT; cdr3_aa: CASNPRGRNQPQHF
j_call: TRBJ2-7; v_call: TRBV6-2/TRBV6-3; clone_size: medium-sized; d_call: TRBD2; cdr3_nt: TGTGCCAGCAGTGAGCGACTAGCGGGAGTTCCCCCTGATGAGCAGTACTTC; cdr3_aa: CASSERLAGVPPDEQYF
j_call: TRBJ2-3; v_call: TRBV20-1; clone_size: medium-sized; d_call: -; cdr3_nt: TGCGGGTGGAGAGGGACGGGAACAGATACGCAGTATTTT; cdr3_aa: CGWRGTGTDTQYF
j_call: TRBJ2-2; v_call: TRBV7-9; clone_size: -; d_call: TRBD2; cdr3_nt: TGTGCCAGCAGCGCTGCGGGACTAGGGAACACCGGGGAGCTGTTTTTT; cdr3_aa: CASSAAGLGNTGELFF
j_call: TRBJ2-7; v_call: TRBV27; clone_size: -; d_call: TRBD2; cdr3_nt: TGTGCCAGCAGTTTAATAGCGGGAAAAATCTGCGAGCAGTACTTC; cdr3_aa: CASSLIAGKICEQYF
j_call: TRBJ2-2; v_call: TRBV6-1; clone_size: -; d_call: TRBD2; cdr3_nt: TGTGCCAGCAGACCCGGACTAGCGGGGGAGGTCGATGAGCTGTTTTTT; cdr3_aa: CASRPGLAGEVDELFF
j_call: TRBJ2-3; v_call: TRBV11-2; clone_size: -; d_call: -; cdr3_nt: TGTGCCAGCAGCTCCCAGCTGGGTGAGGGGACTAGCACAGATACGCAGTATTTT; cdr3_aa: CASSSQLGEGTSTDTQYF
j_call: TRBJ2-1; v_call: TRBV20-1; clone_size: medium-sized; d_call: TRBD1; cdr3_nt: TGCAGTGCCCCACGACAGGGGGCTCCGAACGAGCAGTTCTTC; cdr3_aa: CSAPRQGAPNEQFF
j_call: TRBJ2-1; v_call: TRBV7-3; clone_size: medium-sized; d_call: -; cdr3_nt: TGTGCCAGCAGCTTAACACCCTACAAGAGCTCCTACAATGAGCAGTTCTTC; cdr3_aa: CASSLTPYKSSYNEQFF
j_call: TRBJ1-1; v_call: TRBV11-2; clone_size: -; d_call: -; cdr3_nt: TGTGCCAGCAGCTCCATACAGGGTGCAGCTTTCTTT; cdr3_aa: CASSSIQGAAFF
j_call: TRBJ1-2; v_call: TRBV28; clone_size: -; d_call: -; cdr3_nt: TGTGCCAGCAGTCCCCCGACCCAACAGATCACGAATGGCTACACCTTC; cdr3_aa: CASSPPTQQITNGYTF
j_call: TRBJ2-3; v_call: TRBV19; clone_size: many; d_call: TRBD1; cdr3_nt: TGTGCCAGTAGAGACAGGGGGCGGGCAGATACGCAGTATTTT; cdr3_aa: CASRDRGRADTQYF
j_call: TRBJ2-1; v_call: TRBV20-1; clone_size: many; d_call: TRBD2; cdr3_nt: TGCAGTGCTAGAGAGGGGGCCTGGACTAGCGGGAGATTAGATGAGCAGTTCTTC; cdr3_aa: CSAREGAWTSGRLDEQFF
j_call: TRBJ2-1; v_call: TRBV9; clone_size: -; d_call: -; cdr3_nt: TGTGCCAGCAGCACAGGTACAGGACTGTTGTTGGATGAGCAGTTCTTC; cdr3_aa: CASSTGTGLLLDEQFF
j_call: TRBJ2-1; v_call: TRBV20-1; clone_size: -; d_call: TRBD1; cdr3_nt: TGCAGTGCTGAACTTCCGGGACAGGGGGCTGGAGAGCTGTTCTTC; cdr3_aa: CSAELPGQGAGELFF
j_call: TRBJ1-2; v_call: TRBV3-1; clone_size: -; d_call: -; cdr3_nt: TGTGCCAGCAGCCAAGAGACCAGTAACTATGGCTACACCTTC; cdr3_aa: CASSQETSNYGYTF
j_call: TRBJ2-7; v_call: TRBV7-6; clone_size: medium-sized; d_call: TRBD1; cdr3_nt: TGTGCCAGCAGCCAGACAGGGGGCGAGCAGTACTTC; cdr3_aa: CASSQTGGEQYF
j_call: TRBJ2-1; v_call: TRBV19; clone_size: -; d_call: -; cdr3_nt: TGTGCCAGTAGTATGATCCCGAGACTAGACTCCTACAATGAGCAGTTCTTC; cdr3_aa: CASSMIPRLDSYNEQFF
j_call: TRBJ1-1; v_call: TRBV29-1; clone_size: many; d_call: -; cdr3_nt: TGCAGCGCCCGGGACACATACACTGAAGCTTTCTTT; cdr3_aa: CSARDTYTEAFF
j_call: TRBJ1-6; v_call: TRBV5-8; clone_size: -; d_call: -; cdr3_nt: TGTGCCAGCAGCTTGGGAATGGAGCGGGGAAATTCACCCCTCCACTTT; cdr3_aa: CASSLGMERGNSPLHF
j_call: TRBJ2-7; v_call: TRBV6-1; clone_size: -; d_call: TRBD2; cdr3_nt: TGTGCCAGCACTTGGACGGATGGGACTAGCGGGCTACCTAGATACGAGCAGTACTTC; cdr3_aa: CASTWTDGTSGLPRYEQYF
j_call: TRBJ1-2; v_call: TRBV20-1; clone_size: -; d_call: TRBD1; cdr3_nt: TGCAGTGTACAGGGGGAATATGGCTACACATTC; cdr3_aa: CSVQGEYGYTF
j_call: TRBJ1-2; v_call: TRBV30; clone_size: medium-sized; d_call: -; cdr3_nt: TGTGCCTGGAGGGGGGACTCCCGAGTGTATGGCTACACCTTC; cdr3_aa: CAWRGDSRVYGYTF
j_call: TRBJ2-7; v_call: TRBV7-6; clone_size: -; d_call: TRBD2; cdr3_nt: TGTGCCAGCAGCTTAGAAGTAGCGGGATTCTCCTACTTGCAGTACTTC; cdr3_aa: CASSLEVAGFSYLQYF
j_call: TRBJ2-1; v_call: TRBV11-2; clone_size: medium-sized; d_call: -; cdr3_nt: TGTGCCAGCAGCTTAGGTTTTAACAATGAGCAGTTCTTC; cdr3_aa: CASSLGFNNEQFF
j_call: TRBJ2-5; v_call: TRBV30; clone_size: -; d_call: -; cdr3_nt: TGTGCCTGGAGCCTGGAGACCCAGTACTTC; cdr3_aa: CAWSLETQYF
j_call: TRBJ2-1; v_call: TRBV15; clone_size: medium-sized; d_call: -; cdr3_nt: TGTGCCACCAGCAGAGATGGCAACAGAGGCAATGAGCAGTTCTTC; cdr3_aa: CATSRDGNRGNEQFF
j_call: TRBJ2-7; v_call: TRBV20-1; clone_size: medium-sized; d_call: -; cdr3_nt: TGCAGTGCCAGAGATGCGTCAGGGGCCTACGAGCAGTACTTC; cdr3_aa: CSARDASGAYEQYF
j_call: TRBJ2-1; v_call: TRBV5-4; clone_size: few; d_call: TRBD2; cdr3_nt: TGTGCCAGCAGCTTGGGTTCGGGAGCGGGAGGGCCAAAAGAGCAGTTCTTC; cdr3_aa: CASSLGSGAGGPKEQFF
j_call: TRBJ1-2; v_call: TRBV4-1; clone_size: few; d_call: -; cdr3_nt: TGCGCCAGCAGCCAATCCAGAGAGGAGTATGCGAACTATGGCTACACCTTC; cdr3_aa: CASSQSREEYANYGYTF
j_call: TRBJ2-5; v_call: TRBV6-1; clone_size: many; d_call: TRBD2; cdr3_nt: TGTGCCAGCAGTAAGCTAGCGGGGAGCCAAGAGACCCAGTACTTC; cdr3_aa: CASSKLAGSQETQYF
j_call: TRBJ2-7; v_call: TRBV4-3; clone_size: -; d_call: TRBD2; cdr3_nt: TGCGCCAGCAGCCAAGCCCCTAGCGGGAGCTTCGAGCAGTACTTC; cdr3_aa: CASSQAPSGSFEQYF
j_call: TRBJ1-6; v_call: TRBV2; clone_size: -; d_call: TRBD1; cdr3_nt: TGTGCCAGCAGGATAAGGCCGGGACAGGGTTTCTCACCCCTCCACTTT; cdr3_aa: CASRIRPGQGFSPLHF
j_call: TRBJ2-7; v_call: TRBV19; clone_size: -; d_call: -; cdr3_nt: TGTGCCAGTAACCCCGGGAGCTCCTACGAGCAGTACTTC; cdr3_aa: CASNPGSSYEQYF
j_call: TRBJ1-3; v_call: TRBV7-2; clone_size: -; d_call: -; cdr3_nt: TGTGCCAGCATCTTAGCCCCCTTGGGGGCGGCTGGAAACACCATATATTTT; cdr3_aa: CASILAPLGAAGNTIYF
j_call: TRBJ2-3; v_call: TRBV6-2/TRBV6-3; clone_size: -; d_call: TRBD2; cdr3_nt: TGTGCCAGCAGTGAGGGACTAGCGGGACTAGATACGCAGTATTTT; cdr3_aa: CASSEGLAGLDTQYF
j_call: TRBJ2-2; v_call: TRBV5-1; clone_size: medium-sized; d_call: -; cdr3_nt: TGCGCCAGCAGCTTGGGACTAGGTCCCACCGGGGAGCTGTTTTTT; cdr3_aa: CASSLGLGPTGELFF
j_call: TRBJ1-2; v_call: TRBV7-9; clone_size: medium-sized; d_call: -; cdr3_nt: TGTGCCAGCAGACCAGATAAATATGGCTACACCTTC; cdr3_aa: CASRPDKYGYTF
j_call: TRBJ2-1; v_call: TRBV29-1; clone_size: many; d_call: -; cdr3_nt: TGCAGCGTTGATCGGATCTCAGTTGGCAATGAGCAGTTCTTC; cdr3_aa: CSVDRISVGNEQFF
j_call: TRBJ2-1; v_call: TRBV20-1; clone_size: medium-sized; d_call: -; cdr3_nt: TGCAGTGCTAGCACGGGACACCAAACCTACAATGAGCAGTTCTTC; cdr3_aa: CSASTGHQTYNEQFF
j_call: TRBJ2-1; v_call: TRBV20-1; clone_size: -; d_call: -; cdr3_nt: TGCAGTGCTAGAGATCCCCCCCTCTTTGAGCAGTTCTTC; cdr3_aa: CSARDPPLFEQFF
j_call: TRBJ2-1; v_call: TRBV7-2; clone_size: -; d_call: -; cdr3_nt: TGTGCCAGCAGCGTTGCGGCGCTCTCCTACAATGAGCAGTTCTTC; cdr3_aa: CASSVAALSYNEQFF
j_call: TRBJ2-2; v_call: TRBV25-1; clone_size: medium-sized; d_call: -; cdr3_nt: TGTGCCAGCAGTGAGTCGAGATTTCCCGGGGAGCTGTTTTTT; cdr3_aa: CASSESRFPGELFF
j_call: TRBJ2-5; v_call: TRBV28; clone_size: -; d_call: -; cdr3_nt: TGTGCCAGCAGAGGGCATGGTACAGAGACCCAGTACTTC; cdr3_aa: CASRGHGTETQYF